What follows are 2 T cell receptor beta chains derived from one specimen sequenced in a study of blood T cell repertoires in COVID-19. The data were produced by immunoSEQ multiplex PCR, yet TCRdb's version contains in-frame clones alone and is incomplete. The data contain some 140,000 clones, 84% of them singletons. The sequencing input was PBMCs or T cells enriched from blood (not recorded which). All receptors derive from a man aged 35-49 years with acute COVID-19.

The V gene is TRBV27, the J gene TRBJ1-6; D gene uncertain. V was cut by 2 bases and J by 4 bases, with 9 bases left in between. This CDR3 comprises 15 residues. The germline gives CDR1 MNHEY, CDR2 SMNVEV (reference sequence). The CDR3 nucleotides are TGTGCCAGCAGTTTAGAGACGGGATATAATTCACCCCTCCACTTT. Protein: CASSLETGYNSPLHF.

This rearrangement joins TRBV28 to TRBJ1-2, with TRBD1 identical over 8 bases. V lost 9 bases and J lost 2; bases outside the gene matches: 2. The CDR3 sequence is 12 residues long. CDR1 and CDR2 (germline): MDHEN, SYDVKM. Here the CDR3 reads CASQGANYGYTF. CDR3 DNA sequence: TGTGCCAGTCAGGGGGCGAACTATGGCTACACCTTC.